Detailed here is one TCR beta chain. The sample originates from a study of shared clonotypes between healthy human individuals. The CDR3 spans 12 residues. The V gene lost 4 bases and the J gene lost 4 bases, with 7 bases spanning the gap. CDR1 and CDR2 from the germline V gene are WSHSY and SAAADI. Sequencing used immunoSEQ multiplex PCR; TCRdb keeps in-frame clones, though not all of them. The repertoire includes some 510,000 clones, roughly 78% of them detected once, and approximately 13% sits in the top ten. The sample consisted of PBMCs. The clonotype originates from a woman in her thirties or forties in good health. Some clones in this sample may be carry-over from other donors' samples. The V call is TRBV10-2, the J call TRBJ1-2, with D uncertain. The CDR3 nucleotides are TGCGCCAGCAGTGTGGGCGGCTATGGCTACACCTTC. Amino acid sequence: CASSVGGYGYTF.